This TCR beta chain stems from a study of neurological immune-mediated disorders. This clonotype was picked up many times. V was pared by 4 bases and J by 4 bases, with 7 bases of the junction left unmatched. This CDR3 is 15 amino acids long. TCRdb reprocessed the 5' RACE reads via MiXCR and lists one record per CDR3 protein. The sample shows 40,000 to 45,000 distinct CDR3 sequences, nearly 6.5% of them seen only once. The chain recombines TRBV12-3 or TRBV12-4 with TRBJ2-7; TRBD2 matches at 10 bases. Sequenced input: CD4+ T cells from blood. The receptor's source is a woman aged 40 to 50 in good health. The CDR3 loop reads CASSWRISGRYEQYF. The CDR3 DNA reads TGTGCCAGCAGTTGGCGGATTAGCGGGAGGTACGAGCAGTACTTC.